A selection of T cell receptor beta chains follows, all from one sample in a study of early T cells in non-severe SARS-CoV-2 infection. TCRdb re-called the 5' RACE reads with MiXCR, one entry per CDR3 protein. The sample contains about 130,000 distinct CDR3 sequences, 15% of which appear only once. The sample consisted of whole blood. The receptors come from an adult who was a healthcare worker with PCR-confirmed SARS-CoV-2 infection or an uninfected control (not recorded which). The CDR3 runs from the conserved cysteine through the conserved F or W. The D gene is left open where the match is weak. Not all rows give a size; the values are once, few, many and, for expanded clones, a class.

abundance | len | j_gene | v_gene | d_gene | CDR3nt | CDR3aa
NA | 13 | TRBJ1-4 | TRBV5-5 | NA | TGTGCCAGCACCTACGCAACTAATGAAAAACTGTTTTTT | CASTYATNEKLFF
many | 15 | TRBJ1-1 | TRBV12-5 | NA | TGTGCTAGTGGTGGCCCGGGGCAGCTGGGCACTGAAGCTTTCTTT | CASGGPGQLGTEAFF
few | 11 | TRBJ1-2 | TRBV20-1 | NA | TGCAGTGCTAGGGTAGTAGGGGGCTACACCTTC | CSARVVGGYTF
NA | 15 | TRBJ2-3 | TRBV24-1 | TRBD1 | TGTGCCACCAGCGAAGGGACAGACCGCACAGATACGCAGTATTTT | CATSEGTDRTDTQYF
NA | 13 | TRBJ1-1 | TRBV12-5 | NA | TGTGCTAGTGGTTTTGGGGGGAACACTGAAGCTTTCTTT | CASGFGGNTEAFF
NA | 13 | TRBJ1-2 | TRBV27 | NA | TGTCCCAGCAGTTTATCCGGGGTGAGTGGCTACACCTTC | CPSSLSGVSGYTF
NA | 13 | TRBJ1-5 | TRBV6-1 | NA | TGTGCCAGCAGTGTTTCAGGGCATCAGCCCCAGCATTTT | CASSVSGHQPQHF
NA | 15 | TRBJ1-4 | TRBV5-4 | NA | TGTGCCAGCAGCTCCGGGCCAGCAACTAATGAAAAACTGTTTTTT | CASSSGPATNEKLFF
few | 15 | TRBJ2-1 | TRBV2 | NA | TGTGCCAGCAGTCTTCCAGGGAGCTCCTACAATGAGCAGTTCTTC | CASSLPGSSYNEQFF
NA | 10 | TRBJ1-1 | TRBV11-1 | NA | TGTGCCAGCAGCGGGGCATCAGTTTTCTTT | CASSGASVFF
many | 13 | TRBJ1-2 | TRBV19 | TRBD1 | TGTGCCACCCCGACAGGGAATGGGTATGGCTACACCTTC | CATPTGNGYGYTF
NA | 15 | TRBJ1-2 | TRBV10-3 | TRBD1 | TGTGCCATCAGTGGACAGGGACAGTTTGTCTCTGGCTGCACCTTC | CAISGQGQFVSGCTF
NA | 11 | TRBJ1-1 | TRBV29-1 | NA | TGCAGCGCTAACAAGTATACTGAAGCTTTCTTT | CSANKYTEAFF
few | 18 | TRBJ1-1 | TRBV5-5 | TRBD1 | TGTGCCAGCACCTTACTCCGACGTAGGGGGCCAGGGAACACTGAAGCTTTCTTT | CASTLLRRRGPGNTEAFF
many | 12 | TRBJ1-2 | TRBV2 | NA | TGTGCCAGCATTGAAGGGGGCTATGGCTACACCTTC | CASIEGGYGYTF
NA | 16 | TRBJ2-1 | TRBV12-3/TRBV12-4 | TRBD2 | TGTGCCAGCAGTTCCCTAGCGGGGGCCCACAAGGGAGGGCAGTTCTTC | CASSSLAGAHKGGQFF
NA | 16 | TRBJ2-1 | TRBV5-1 | NA | TGCGCCAGCAGCTTGGTAGGGGGGGCCATCTACAATGAGCAGTTCTTC | CASSLVGGAIYNEQFF
many | 17 | TRBJ2-2 | TRBV6-5 | TRBD2 | TGTGCCAGCACCTTACTAGCGGGGGGCACGAACACCGGGGAGCTGTTTTTT | CASTLLAGGTNTGELFF
few | 13 | TRBJ1-1 | TRBV6-5 | NA | TGTGCCAGCAGTTACCGTACAGACACTGAAGCTTTCTTT | CASSYRTDTEAFF
NA | 15 | TRBJ1-1 | TRBV21-1 | NA | TGTGCCAGCAGCAAGGGACGTGGAGAGAACACTGAAGCTTTCTTT | CASSKGRGENTEAFF
NA | 13 | TRBJ2-7 | TRBV9 | NA | TGTGCCAGCAGTCCCGGGACATTGCTTCCTCAGTACTTC | CASSPGTLLPQYF
NA | 13 | TRBJ1-2 | TRBV3-1 | NA | TGTGCCAGCAGCCAAACAGCTAACTATGGCTACACCTTC | CASSQTANYGYTF
few | 11 | TRBJ1-2 | TRBV29-1 | NA | TGCAGCGGATACTCTACCTATGGCTACACCTTC | CSGYSTYGYTF
NA | 14 | TRBJ1-1 | TRBV12-3/TRBV12-4 | NA | TGTGCCAGCAGTTTAGCGGGTTTAGACACTGAAGCTTTCTTT | CASSLAGLDTEAFF
few | 14 | TRBJ1-2 | TRBV12-3/TRBV12-4 | TRBD1 | TGTGCCAGCAGCCCCCTGACAGGGATTTTTGGCTACACCTTC | CASSPLTGIFGYTF
NA | 16 | TRBJ1-6 | TRBV5-5 | TRBD1 | TGTGCCAGCAGCTTGGATCCGGGACAGGGGGATTCACCCCTCCACTTT | CASSLDPGQGDSPLHF
NA | 15 | TRBJ1-5 | TRBV18 | NA | TGTGCCAGCTCACCACTTCCGGGCCCCAATCAGCCCCAGCATTTT | CASSPLPGPNQPQHF
NA | 13 | TRBJ2-3 | TRBV20-1 | TRBD2 | TGCAGTGCTGTTAGCGGGGGTACAGATACGCAGTATTTT | CSAVSGGTDTQYF
NA | 15 | TRBJ2-5 | TRBV20-1 | NA | TGCAGTGCCCACGGGCTGCGGTGGGCCCAAGAGACCCAGTACTTC | CSAHGLRWAQETQYF
few | 15 | TRBJ2-2 | TRBV5-1 | TRBD2 | TGCGCCAGCAGCTCCCTAGCGGGGAACACCGGGGAGCTGTTTTTT | CASSSLAGNTGELFF
NA | 15 | TRBJ1-1 | TRBV3-1 | NA | TGTGCCAGCAGCCAATGGGGATCAGGCGGGACTGAAGCTTTCTTT | CASSQWGSGGTEAFF
NA | 13 | TRBJ2-7 | TRBV18 | NA | TGTGCCAGCTCACCTGCTCAAGGGGACGAGCAGTACTTC | CASSPAQGDEQYF
few | 14 | TRBJ2-1 | TRBV7-6 | TRBD2 | TGTGCCAGCAGCGGACTAGCGAGAGACAATGAGCAGTTCTTC | CASSGLARDNEQFF
NA | 13 | TRBJ1-4 | TRBV10-3 | TRBD1 | TGTGCCATCAGTGACAGGGGGCGAGAAAAACTGTTTTTT | CAISDRGREKLFF
NA | 16 | TRBJ2-5 | TRBV3-1 | NA | TGTGCCAGCAGCCCGAGGCCCCCGGACAGAATAGAGACCCAGTACTTC | CASSPRPPDRIETQYF
NA | 14 | TRBJ2-7 | TRBV6-2/TRBV6-3 | NA | TGTGCCAGCAGTTACTCGGCGATTACCTACGAGCAGTACTTC | CASSYSAITYEQYF
NA | 16 | TRBJ2-3 | TRBV7-6 | TRBD2 | TGTGCCAGCAGCTTAGCGGCGGGGGGAGGTGGAGATACGCAGTATTTT | CASSLAAGGGGDTQYF
NA | 13 | TRBJ2-2 | TRBV20-1 | NA | TGCAGTGCTAGAGCAGGGACCACCGGGGAGCTGTTTTTT | CSARAGTTGELFF
NA | 14 | TRBJ2-1 | TRBV2 | NA | TGTGCCAGCAGTGAAAGACGTGCCGGCGATGAGCAGTTCTTC | CASSERRAGDEQFF
NA | 15 | TRBJ2-2 | TRBV2 | NA | TGTGCCAGCAGTGAAGATTCGATCAGGACCGGGGAGCTGTTTTTT | CASSEDSIRTGELFF
NA | 16 | TRBJ1-3 | TRBV12-5 | NA | TGTGCTAGTGGTTTGGTACTAGGGGTGGTTGGAAACACCATATATTTT | CASGLVLGVVGNTIYF
NA | 15 | TRBJ1-1 | TRBV7-3 | TRBD1 | TGTGCCAGCAGCTTAAGTGGACAGGGGGCGACTGAAGCTTTCTTT | CASSLSGQGATEAFF
few | 18 | TRBJ2-1 | TRBV19 | NA | TGTGCCAGTAGTACGCCGGCCTCCCCGCCCTTATCCTACAATGAGCAGTTCTTC | CASSTPASPPLSYNEQFF
few | 14 | TRBJ2-3 | TRBV20-1 | TRBD1 | TGCAGTGCTTGGACAGGTTGGGCGGTAGATACGCAGTATTTT | CSAWTGWAVDTQYF
NA | 13 | TRBJ1-1 | TRBV7-2 | NA | TGTGCCAGCAGCTTCCGACAGCCCCCTGAAGCTTTCTTT | CASSFRQPPEAFF
NA | 12 | TRBJ2-3 | TRBV3-1 | NA | TGTGCCAGCAGCCACCGAGGAGATACGCAGTATTTT | CASSHRGDTQYF
many | 15 | TRBJ1-4 | TRBV6-6 | NA | TGTGCCAGCAGAACGAGGCTCCAATCAGGGGAAAAACTGTTTTTT | CASRTRLQSGEKLFF
NA | 16 | TRBJ2-1 | TRBV4-1 | NA | TGCGCCAGCAGCCAACCCGGGAAGTCCTTGGCCAATGAGCAGTTCTTC | CASSQPGKSLANEQFF
few | 15 | TRBJ2-5 | TRBV5-1 | TRBD2 | TGCGCCAGCAGCGCCGGGACTAGCGGGGAAGAGACCCAGTACTTC | CASSAGTSGEETQYF
many | 15 | TRBJ1-5 | TRBV20-1 | NA | TGCAGTGCTAGAGGCCCCTCTGGGCAGTATCAGCCCCAGCATTTT | CSARGPSGQYQPQHF
NA | 14 | TRBJ2-2 | TRBV2 | NA | TGTGCCAGCAGTGATGGGGCCAATCAAGGGGAGCTGTTTTTT | CASSDGANQGELFF
NA | 13 | TRBJ1-2 | TRBV9 | NA | TGTGCCAGCAGCGTAGCCAGTCACTATGGCTACACCTTC | CASSVASHYGYTF